A selection of T cell receptor beta chains follows, all from one sample in a study of blood T cell repertoires in COVID-19. Produced via immunoSEQ multiplex PCR; TCRdb's table is partial and in-frame only. The sample has about 66,000 clones; about nine tenths are singletons. Sequenced: peripheral blood. These receptors were obtained from an older woman with acute or convalescent COVID-19. CDR3s include the opening cysteine and the closing phenylalanine or tryptophan. The D gene is left open where the match is weak. Rows give clone size only sometimes, using once, few, many, or a class for an expanded clone.

v_gene: TRBV2; abundance: -; d_gene: TRBD2; j_gene: TRBJ2-1; CDR3nt: TGTGCCAGCTCGAAGTCTGTTGCGGGAGGGGACGGTGAGCAGTTCTTC; CDR3aa: CASSKSVAGGDGEQFF
v_gene: TRBV18; abundance: -; d_gene: TRBD2; j_gene: TRBJ2-1; CDR3nt: TGTGCCAGCTCACCTACTAGCGGGATCCCCGCCGATGAGCAGTTCTTC; CDR3aa: CASSPTSGIPADEQFF
v_gene: TRBV6-5; abundance: -; d_gene: TRBD1; j_gene: TRBJ1-1; CDR3nt: TGTGCCAGCAGTCAAATGACAGGGGGCACTGAAGCTTTCTTT; CDR3aa: CASSQMTGGTEAFF
v_gene: TRBV24-1; abundance: -; d_gene: -; j_gene: TRBJ1-2; CDR3nt: TGTGCCACCAGTGATCCCCGGACAGATTATGGCTACACCTTC; CDR3aa: CATSDPRTDYGYTF
v_gene: TRBV6-6; abundance: -; d_gene: -; j_gene: TRBJ2-3; CDR3nt: TGTGCCAGCAGGTTGACAGGGGAGGGAGCAGATACGCAGTATTTT; CDR3aa: CASRLTGEGADTQYF
v_gene: TRBV28; abundance: -; d_gene: TRBD2; j_gene: TRBJ2-1; CDR3nt: TGTGCCAGCAGTTTAGGGGGGGTGAGCTCCTACAATGAGCAGTTCTTC; CDR3aa: CASSLGGVSSYNEQFF
v_gene: TRBV4-1; abundance: few; d_gene: -; j_gene: TRBJ1-1; CDR3nt: TGCGCCAGCAGCCAAGACCGGATTACGCAGGGGACTGAAGCTTTCTTT; CDR3aa: CASSQDRITQGTEAFF
v_gene: TRBV7-2; abundance: -; d_gene: TRBD1; j_gene: TRBJ1-4; CDR3nt: TGTGCCAGCAGCTTAGTGGGGACGAGGACAGGGGCATGGGAAAAACTGTTTTTT; CDR3aa: CASSLVGTRTGAWEKLFF
v_gene: TRBV30; abundance: once; d_gene: -; j_gene: TRBJ2-4; CDR3nt: TGTGCCTGGAGTGTACCGTGGGGGACACAGTACTTC; CDR3aa: CAWSVPWGTQYF
v_gene: TRBV6-2/TRBV6-3; abundance: -; d_gene: TRBD2; j_gene: TRBJ2-5; CDR3nt: TGTGCCAGCAGTTACGGGGGACTAGCGGGATCCGTAGTCGAGACCCAGTACTTC; CDR3aa: CASSYGGLAGSVVETQYF
v_gene: TRBV19; abundance: -; d_gene: TRBD1; j_gene: TRBJ2-4; CDR3nt: TGTGCCAGTAGTCTGGGACAGGCAGGGGGTACGGCCAAAAACATTCAGTACTTC; CDR3aa: CASSLGQAGGTAKNIQYF
v_gene: TRBV28; abundance: -; d_gene: -; j_gene: TRBJ1-6; CDR3nt: TGTGCCAGCAGTAAAATAAATTCACCCCTCCACTTT; CDR3aa: CASSKINSPLHF
v_gene: TRBV27; abundance: -; d_gene: -; j_gene: TRBJ2-7; CDR3nt: TGTGCCAGCAGTTTATCAATCCCAAAACGAGGGACACTATCGGGGGAGCAGTACTTC; CDR3aa: CASSLSIPKRGTLSGEQYF
v_gene: TRBV28; abundance: -; d_gene: TRBD1; j_gene: TRBJ1-2; CDR3nt: TGTGCCAGCAGTGGGACAGAGAGCCTCTATGGCTACACCTTC; CDR3aa: CASSGTESLYGYTF
v_gene: TRBV2; abundance: -; d_gene: -; j_gene: TRBJ1-2; CDR3nt: TGTGCCAGCAGTGAAGTGACACCCTATGGTTATGGCTACACCTTC; CDR3aa: CASSEVTPYGYGYTF
v_gene: TRBV15; abundance: -; d_gene: TRBD1; j_gene: TRBJ2-7; CDR3nt: TGTGCCACCAGCAGAGGAGGGGACAGGCAAGGCTCCTACGAGCAGTACTTC; CDR3aa: CATSRGGDRQGSYEQYF
v_gene: TRBV13; abundance: -; d_gene: TRBD1; j_gene: TRBJ1-4; CDR3nt: TGTGCCAGCAGCCGGTACCGACAAGGGGGCGAAAAACTGTTTTTT; CDR3aa: CASSRYRQGGEKLFF
v_gene: TRBV27; abundance: -; d_gene: TRBD1; j_gene: TRBJ1-2; CDR3nt: TGTGCCAGCAGTCCACGACAGGGGTTGGTGCAGGGCTACACCTTC; CDR3aa: CASSPRQGLVQGYTF
v_gene: TRBV5-1; abundance: -; d_gene: -; j_gene: TRBJ2-7; CDR3nt: TGCGCCAGCAGCTTGGGGACACCCGAACCCTACGAGCAGTACTTC; CDR3aa: CASSLGTPEPYEQYF
v_gene: TRBV9; abundance: -; d_gene: -; j_gene: TRBJ1-2; CDR3nt: TGTGCCAGCAGCCCCCAGGGACACCCAAAGCTTCATGGCTACACCTTC; CDR3aa: CASSPQGHPKLHGYTF
v_gene: TRBV6-6; abundance: -; d_gene: -; j_gene: TRBJ1-3; CDR3nt: TGTGCCAGCAGTGCTTTCAGGGGCTGGACTGGAAACACCATATATTTT; CDR3aa: CASSAFRGWTGNTIYF
v_gene: TRBV6-5; abundance: -; d_gene: -; j_gene: TRBJ2-7; CDR3nt: TGTGCCAGCAACTTACTCGGGGAATGGCGCTACGAGCAGTACTTC; CDR3aa: CASNLLGEWRYEQYF
v_gene: TRBV6-5; abundance: -; d_gene: TRBD1; j_gene: TRBJ1-2; CDR3nt: TGTGCCAGCAGTATGACAGGGGAGGGTGGCTACACCTTC; CDR3aa: CASSMTGEGGYTF
v_gene: TRBV28; abundance: -; d_gene: TRBD1; j_gene: TRBJ1-5; CDR3nt: TGTGCCAGCAGTTTAGGGGACAGACCAAATCAGCCCCAGCATTTT; CDR3aa: CASSLGDRPNQPQHF
v_gene: TRBV4-2; abundance: -; d_gene: -; j_gene: TRBJ1-2; CDR3nt: TGTGCCAGCAGCCAAGATCCAAGGGCCAGGGGAAACTATGGCTACACCTTC; CDR3aa: CASSQDPRARGNYGYTF
v_gene: TRBV19; abundance: -; d_gene: -; j_gene: TRBJ2-1; CDR3nt: TGTGCCAGTAGCCTCCCCGGGGAGAGGGAGTTCTTC; CDR3aa: CASSLPGEREFF
v_gene: TRBV21-1; abundance: -; d_gene: -; j_gene: TRBJ2-3; CDR3nt: TGTGCCAGCAGCAAAACCGGGACTGGCGGCACAGATACGCAGTATTTT; CDR3aa: CASSKTGTGGTDTQYF
v_gene: TRBV24-1; abundance: -; d_gene: -; j_gene: TRBJ2-5; CDR3nt: TGTGCCACCAAAGATCAGGGGCAGGAGACCCAGTACTTC; CDR3aa: CATKDQGQETQYF
v_gene: TRBV6-5; abundance: -; d_gene: -; j_gene: TRBJ1-4; CDR3nt: TGTGCCAGCAGCCCCCTATCAGGGGAAAAACTGTTTTTT; CDR3aa: CASSPLSGEKLFF
v_gene: TRBV3-1/TRBV3-2; abundance: once; d_gene: -; j_gene: TRBJ1-1; CDR3nt: TGTGCCAGCAGCCACCCACTGGCCGGGTCTGAAGCTTTCTTT; CDR3aa: CASSHPLAGSEAFF
v_gene: TRBV7-2; abundance: -; d_gene: -; j_gene: TRBJ1-5; CDR3nt: TGTGCCAGCAGCTTCTATAATCAGCCCCAGCATTTT; CDR3aa: CASSFYNQPQHF
v_gene: TRBV4-2; abundance: -; d_gene: TRBD1; j_gene: TRBJ1-3; CDR3nt: TGTGCCAGCAGCACACTACCCGGGACAGGGCCCTCTGTCTCTGGAAACACCATATATTTT; CDR3aa: CASSTLPGTGPSVSGNTIYF